The clone carrying this T cell receptor beta chain was seen a handful of times. As yet, its antigen is unknown. RNA, at roughly 0.5 to 1 ug, was reverse transcribed with random hexamers. Multiplex PCR with immunoSEQ amplified the TCR beta CDR3 across 54 Vbeta and 13 Jbeta. MiXCR was run by TCRdb on the immunoSEQ multiplex PCR reads, yielding one entry per CDR3 protein. This table holds just over 300,000 distinct CDR3 sequences, around 90% found once. These data originate in a study of CD8 T cells in Susac syndrome. TCR beta was sequenced from blood CD8+ and CD4+ T cells. TEMRA cells were FACS-enriched, and CD8+ and CD4+ T cells were isolated negatively. Study-wide points: Only a relatively small number of individuals were included in the TCR sequencing and HLA analysis.

This sequence originates from a human donor with multiple sclerosis. The sample comprised CD4+ T cells from PBMCs.

This CDR3 is CASSQHQSPGAEAFF. In nucleotides, the CDR3 is TGCGCCAGCAGCCAACATCAGTCCCCCGGCGCTGAAGCTTTCTTT. This rearrangement joins TRBV4-3 to TRBJ1-1; D call uncertain. The CDR3 has 15 amino acids. The V end was cut by 2 bases, the J end by 6 bases, with 16 bases between. Germline V lookup: CDR1 LGHNA, CDR2 YSLEER.